The next 20 T cell receptor beta chains were all read from a single sample in a study of cytomegalovirus exposure and HLA in healthy donors. Researchers ran the PCR with 60 Vbeta and 13 Jbeta primers. Only in-frame clones appear in the TCRdb table, and some are missing; sequencing was by immunoSEQ multiplex PCR. The table has roughly 150,000 clones, around 9.7% seen once; the top ten hold 1.5% to 2%. Sequencing used PBMCs. These receptors were collected from a man between 45 and 60 years old in good health and CMV-seronegative.

The table lists this clone with a few counts. CDR3 sequence: CASSSYSAGAGGEQFF. As DNA, the CDR3 is TGTGCCAGCAGTTCCTATAGCGCCGGAGCCGGGGGTGAGCAGTTCTTC. V gene TRBV28 combines with J gene TRBJ2-1; TRBD2 is a possible D gene (6 bases). The CDR3 spans 16 residues. Trimming shortened V by 4 bases and J by 9 bases, and 22 bases separated the two germline ends. Germline V gene lookup returns CDR1 MDHEN and CDR2 SYDVKM.

With regard to this clone: The same CDR3 is also encoded by other DNA sequences in this sample. The chain links TRBV5-4 to TRBJ2-3, with D maybe TRBD2 (5 bases). This CDR3 is built from 13 residues. Germline loops: CDR1 SGHNT, CDR2 YYREEE (reference sequence). V was pared by 0 bases and J by 3 bases, with 5 bases between. The CDR3, as DNA: TGTGCCAGCAGCTTGGCGGGGACAGATACGCAGTATTTT. It translates to CASSLAGTDTQYF.

The rearrangement joins TRBV25-1 to TRBJ1-5; 7 bases align to TRBD1. Germline CDR1 MGHDK, CDR2 SYGVNS. V lost 11 bases to trimming and J lost 1 base; unmatched junction nucleotides: 11. This CDR3 is 15 amino acids long. The CDR3 loop is CAEGQYRRSNQPQHF. As DNA, the CDR3 is TGTGCCGAGGGACAGTACAGGCGGAGCAATCAGCCCCAGCATTTT.

The rearrangement links TRBV4-2 to TRBJ2-5; weak D call: TRBD2 (6 bases). Germline V gene data show CDR1 as LGHNA and CDR2 as YNFKEQ. V lost 4 bases to trimming and J lost 3 bases, with 12 bases between them. The CDR3 covers 14 residues. This CDR3 is CASSPGGRKETQYF. DNA for the CDR3: TGTGCCAGCAGCCCCGGGGGTAGGAAAGAGACCCAGTACTTC.

The rearrangement joins TRBV18 to TRBJ1-3, with TRBD1 as a possible D gene (6 bases). Germline V lookup: CDR1 KGHSH, CDR2 LQKENI. The CDR3 runs to 17 residues. Trimming pared 2 bases from V and 1 base from J, leaving 15 bases between. The CDR3 DNA reads as TGTGCCAGCTCACCAGTGGACAGTCGCAGTTCTGGAAACACCATATATTTT. Its translation: CASSPVDSRSSGNTIYF.

This clone turned up a few times. The chain employs TRBV9 and TRBJ1-4, with 9 bases matching TRBD1. The V segment lost 3 bases and the J segment 7 bases; nucleotides outside the gene matches: 7. The CDR3 is 15 amino acids. CDR1 SGDLS and CDR2 YYNGEE come from the germline V gene. The CDR3 region is CASSGQQGASEKLFF. CDR3 nucleotides: TGTGCCAGCAGCGGCCAACAGGGGGCGAGTGAAAAACTGTTTTTT.

This clone was seen a few times. The CDR3 loop is CAISEMGQSARELFF. The CDR3 DNA reads TGTGCCATCAGTGAGATGGGACAGTCTGCCAGGGAGCTGTTTTTT. J is TRBJ2-2 and V is TRBV10-3; 7 bases fit TRBD1. This CDR3 has 15 amino acids. With 2 bases clipped from V and 9 bases from J, the junction kept 9 bases outside the gene matches. Germline V CDR1 and CDR2: ENHRY, SYGVKD.

This clone came up a few times. In the same sample, other DNA sequences code for this CDR3. The chain joins TRBV30 to TRBJ1-1; D gene uncertain. Trimming took 0 bases from V and 2 from J, leaving 7 bases between them. This CDR3 spans 13 amino acids. The germline V gene has CDR1 GTSNPN and CDR2 SVGIG (reference sequence). The CDR3 coding sequence is TGTGCCTGGAGTGTACTTAGAAACACTGAAGCTTTCTTT. Residues: CAWSVLRNTEAFF.

This clone was seen a few times. The chain links TRBV5-4 to TRBJ2-1; TRBD1 is a possible D gene (6 bases). CDR1 and CDR2 (germline): SGHNT, YYREEE (reference sequence). Trimming removed 3 bases at V and 10 bases at J, with 23 bases between. This CDR3 region has 16 residues. The CDR3 region has the DNA TGTGCCAGCAGCTCCGGATATCAGGGGTTCCTACAGGAGCAGTTCTTC. Translation: CASSSGYQGFLQEQFF.

The chain joins TRBV28 to TRBJ1-3, with 9 bases aligning to TRBD1. CDR1 and CDR2 (germline): MDHEN, SYDVKM. This CDR3 contains 16 residues. Unmatched junction bases numbered 5, after V lost 5 bases and J lost 0 bases. The CDR3, as DNA: TGTGCCAGCAGTCCGACAGGGGGGTACTCTGGAAACACCATATATTTT. The encoded protein is CASSPTGGYSGNTIYF.

A note on this clone: This sample includes further DNA sequences coding for the same CDR3. The gene calls are TRBV28 and TRBJ2-7; TRBD1 matches at 7 bases. There are 14 residues in the CDR3. J lost 0 bases, V lost 5 bases, and 4 bases had no gene match. CDR1 is MDHEN, CDR2 SYDVKM, per germline. In DNA, the CDR3 is TGTGCCAGCAGTCCGGACAGGACCTCCTACGAGCAGTACTTC. This gives the protein CASSPDRTSYEQYF.

This clone was detected a few times. The rearrangement links TRBV6-1 to TRBJ2-5, with 7 bases fitting TRBD1. Germline values: CDR1 MNHNS, CDR2 SASEGT. This CDR3 has 13 residues. Trimming at V came to 8 bases and at J to 2 bases, leaving 5 bases not matched to a gene. The CDR3 region is CASADRAQETQYF. DNA for the CDR3: TGTGCCAGCGCCGACAGGGCTCAAGAGACCCAGTACTTC.

This chain links TRBV27 with TRBJ2-7, with TRBD2 as a possible D gene (6 bases). There are 13 residues in the CDR3. Germline CDR1 reads MNHEY; CDR2 reads SMNVEV (reference sequence). V lost 6 bases and J lost 6, with 15 bases in between. CDR3 sequence reads: CASRSGDWGEQYF. DNA of the CDR3: TGTGCCAGCAGGTCGGGGGACTGGGGCGAGCAGTACTTC.

This clone showed up just a few times. V gene TRBV29-1 combines with J gene TRBJ1-1, with D perhaps TRBD1 (5 bases). V dropped 8 bases and J dropped 5 bases, with 12 bases sitting between them. CDR1 and CDR2 (germline): SQVTM, ANQGSEA. The CDR3 is 11 residues long. CDR3 sequence (DNA): TGCAGCCCAGTTAGGGGAACTGAAGCTTTCTTT. Translated, it gives CSPVRGTEAFF.

This clone was seen more than once but under ten times. V is TRBV7-3 and J is TRBJ2-6; no firm D call. Trimming pared 5 bases from V and 0 bases from J, leaving 5 bases between. The CDR3 has 14 residues. In germline, CDR1 is SGHTA, CDR2 FQGTGA. The CDR3 DNA is TGTGCCAGCAGCGAGAGCTCTGGGGCCAACGTCCTGACTTTC. Translating it yields CASSESSGANVLTF.

This clone has a handful of counts. V gene TRBV28 combines with J gene TRBJ2-7; TRBD1 matches 7 bases. From germline, CDR1 is MDHEN and CDR2 SYDVKM. The CDR3 is 15 amino acids. V dropped 3 bases and J dropped 3; count of bases not matched to a gene: 8. CDR3 sequence (DNA): TGTGCCAGCAGTTTGCCCACCGGGACAGACTACGAGCAGTACTTC. Translation gives CASSLPTGTDYEQYF.

This rearrangement joins TRBV4-2 to TRBJ2-7, with 7 nucleotides matching TRBD2. The germline CDR1 and CDR2 sequences are LGHNA and YNFKEQ. Trimming cost V 4 bases and J 0 bases; bases outside gene matches: 6. The CDR3 extends over 15 amino acids. The CDR3 sequence: CASSPRGGSSYEQYF. The CDR3 coding sequence is TGTGCCAGCAGCCCCCGTGGCGGGAGCTCCTACGAGCAGTACTTC.

The genes are TRBV9 and TRBJ2-7; TRBD1 aligns across 9 bases. Trimming removed 4 bases from V and 2 bases from J; junction bases left unmatched: 16. CDR1 and CDR2 (germline): SGDLS, YYNGEE. This CDR3 spans 18 amino acids. CDR3 sequence (DNA): TGTGCCAGCAGCCACCCGGGACAGGGAGAGAGTCCGACCTACGAGCAGTACTTC. It yields the protein CASSHPGQGESPTYEQYF.

The CDR3 coding sequence is TGTGCCAGCAGCAAAGGGGGGAAGACAGGGGAATCCTACGAGCAGTACTTC. Residues: CASSKGGKTGESYEQYF. The chain combines TRBV21-1 with TRBJ2-7; the table's D call, TRBD1, has no DNA check behind it. TRBV21-1 is a listed pseudogene. The CDR3 runs 17 residues.

This clone was counted between two and nine times. The chain joins TRBV7-8 to TRBJ2-7, with D perhaps TRBD1 (7 bases). The CDR3 sequence is 15 residues long. Trimming took off 0 bases at V and 3 bases at J, with 12 bases between the two ends. The germline CDR1 and CDR2 sequences are SGHVS and FQNEAQ. CDR3 sequence (DNA): TGTGCCAGCAGCTTAGCAGGGCAGGGGGGCTACGAGCAGTACTTC. It translates to CASSLAGQGGYEQYF.